Each of the 21 T cell receptor beta chains below was sequenced from the same sample in a study of shared clonotypes between healthy human individuals. The data were produced by immunoSEQ multiplex PCR, yet TCRdb's version contains in-frame clones alone and is incomplete. The sample lists roughly 2 million clones, 90% to 96% occurring once. The sequenced material came from naive CD4+ T cells sorted from blood. Subset described: CD45RA+ positively selected. The receptors shown here come from a man aged 18-30 years in good health.

The chain is built from TRBV5-4 and TRBJ1-2; TRBD1 might be the D (5 bases). The V and J ends lost 8 bases and 12 bases respectively, with 8 bases between them. The CDR3 is 8 residues long. The germline CDR1 and CDR2 sequences are SGHNT and YYREEE (reference sequence). CDR3 DNA: TGTGCCAGTGGGGGGGACACCTTC. Its translation: CASGGDTF.

Note on this clone: The sample carries other DNA sequences with the same CDR3. The rearrangement links TRBV18 to TRBJ2-7; 11 bases line up with TRBD1. This CDR3 has 15 amino acids. Germline V gene data show CDR1 as KGHSH and CDR2 as LQKENI. With 4 bases clipped from V and 4 bases from J, the junction kept 6 bases outside the gene matches. CDR3 protein: CASSLGTGGVYEQYF. CDR3 nucleotides: TGTGCCAGCTCACTTGGGACAGGGGGTGTATACGAGCAGTACTTC.

Of note for this clone: The same CDR3 arises from other DNA sequences in this sample as well. CDR3 loop: CASSSGQYNSPLHF. CDR3 bases: TGTGCCAGCAGCTCCGGACAGTACAATTCACCCCTCCACTTT. The rearrangement links TRBV7-9 to TRBJ1-6; D is perhaps TRBD1 (6 bases). V was pared by 4 bases and J by 7 bases, with 11 bases between. CDR1 and CDR2 from the germline V gene are SEHNR and FQNEAQ (reference sequence). This CDR3 has 14 amino acids. The full variable domain, completed using reference TRBV7-9 and TRBJ1-6, is DTGVSQNPRHKITKRGQNVTFRCDPISEHNRLYWYRQTLGQGPEFLTYFQNEAQLEKSRLLSDRFSAERPKGSFSTLEIQRTEQGDSAMYLCASSSGQYNSPLHFGNGTRLTVT.

The genes are TRBV5-1 and TRBJ1-1; TRBD1 might be the D (5 bases). Germline CDR1 SGHRS, CDR2 YFSETQ. V lost 1 base to trimming and J lost 4 bases, with 14 bases between them. There are 15 residues in the CDR3. This CDR3 is CASSLKGGESTEAFF. The CDR3 DNA sequence: TGCGCCAGCAGCTTGAAGGGAGGGGAGAGCACTGAAGCTTTCTTT.

The V call is TRBV6-1, the J call TRBJ1-6, with D unclear. The CDR3 has 14 residues. CDR1 and CDR2 (germline): MNHNS, SASEGT. V dropped 3 bases and J dropped 2 bases, with 5 bases sitting between them. CDR3 in amino acids: CASSDTTYNSPLHF. CDR3 bases: TGTGCCAGCAGTGATACTACCTATAATTCACCCCTCCACTTT.

This rearrangement joins TRBV10-3 to TRBJ1-2, with no clear D. V lost 3 bases, J lost 8 bases, and 13 bases lay in between. In germline, CDR1 is ENHRY, CDR2 SYGVKD. The CDR3 length is 13 residues. The DNA for the CDR3 is TGTGCCATCAGTGACGGTCCCGAAGGGGGCTACACCTTC. It yields the protein CAISDGPEGGYTF.

The rearrangement uses TRBV9 and TRBJ2-1, with 11 bases matching TRBD2. The J segment lost 8 bases and the V segment lost 0 bases, leaving 4 bases of the junction unmatched. The CDR3 has 15 amino acids. Germline V lookup: CDR1 SGDLS, CDR2 YYNGEE. The CDR3, as DNA: TGTGCCAGCAGCGTAGACCTAGCGGGAGGAGATGAGCAGTTCTTC. This sequence encodes CASSVDLAGGDEQFF.

The V gene is TRBV6-1, the J gene TRBJ2-7; 7 bases line up with TRBD1. CDR1 and CDR2 (germline): MNHNS, SASEGT. The CDR3 totals 15 residues. Trimming took 6 bases from V and 4 from J; bases not matched to a gene: 12. The CDR3 region is CASRPDRERLYEQYF. The CDR3 DNA reads TGTGCCAGCAGGCCTGACAGGGAACGGTTGTACGAGCAGTACTTC.

CDR3 DNA: TGTGCCAGCTCGCCTGGGACAGGGGTAAACTACGAGCAGTACTTC. Its protein product is CASSPGTGVNYEQYF. This rearrangement joins TRBV18 to TRBJ2-7; TRBD1 aligns across 10 bases. The length of the CDR3 is 15 residues. V shed 6 bases, J shed 3 bases, and the junction held 8 bases outside the gene matches. Per the germline V gene, CDR1 is KGHSH and CDR2 is LQKENI.

This clone appeared a single time. This sample also contains other DNA sequences that code for the same CDR3. The chain has TRBV19 and TRBJ2-7; TRBD2 might be the D (5 bases). The germline V gene has CDR1 LNHDA and CDR2 SQIVND (reference sequence). Trimming cost V 5 bases and J 2 bases, with 13 bases left between them. The CDR3 totals 14 residues. The CDR3 here is CASSSPGETYEQYF. The CDR3 coding sequence is TGTGCCAGTAGTTCACCCGGGGAAACCTACGAGCAGTACTTC.

The rearrangement uses TRBV7-2 and TRBJ1-6; 7 nucleotides line up with TRBD1. The germline V gene has CDR1 SGHTA and CDR2 FQGNSA. CDR3 length: 14 amino acids. The V segment lost 5 bases and the J segment 7 bases; nucleotides outside the gene matches: 5. The CDR3 region is CASSKQGFNSPLHF. DNA of the CDR3: TGTGCCAGCAGCAAACAGGGGTTCAATTCACCCCTCCACTTT.

The chain uses TRBV7-8 and TRBJ2-1; possibly TRBD1 or TRBD2 for D (6 bases each). The CDR3 is 11 residues long. Germline V lookup: CDR1 SGHVS, CDR2 FQNEAQ. Trimming stripped 3 bases from V and 15 bases from J, with 12 bases between. Written as DNA, the CDR3 is TGTGCCAGCAGCTTTGGGGGGCCGCCGTTCTTC. Translating it yields CASSFGGPPFF.

The rearrangement links TRBV27 to TRBJ2-5, with D perhaps assigned TRBD1 or TRBD2 (5 bases each). Trimming cost V 5 bases and J 5 bases, with 15 bases left between them. CDR1 and CDR2 from the germline V gene are MNHEY and SMNVEV (reference sequence). The CDR3 has 14 residues. The CDR3 DNA sequence: TGTGCCAGCAGTCCATGGGGGAGCGGTGAGACCCAGTACTTC. Protein product: CASSPWGSGETQYF.

This chain links TRBV19 with TRBJ2-5; D is possibly TRBD2 (6 bases). Germline assignment: CDR1 LNHDA and CDR2 SQIVND (reference sequence). The V and J ends lost 8 bases and 7 bases respectively, with 17 bases between them. This CDR3 comprises 13 residues. CDR3 in DNA: TGTGCCAGTTCACGGGAGAAGTCCGGGACCCAGTACTTC. This encodes CASSREKSGTQYF.

To note about this clone: The same CDR3 also results from other DNA sequences found in this sample. V and J are TRBV11-2 and TRBJ2-7; weak D call: TRBD1 (6 bases). Between the trimmed V and J ends, which lost 1 base and 7 bases, there was a span of 8 bases. CDR1 is SGHAT, CDR2 FQNNGV, per germline. The CDR3 extends over 12 amino acids. CDR3 region: CASSLGGREQYF. CDR3 coding DNA: TGTGCCAGCAGCTTAGGGGGGCGGGAGCAGTACTTC.

This clone was detected only once. This sequence joins TRBV6-5 and TRBJ1-2, with 7 bases aligning to TRBD1. Trimming removed 6 bases from V and 5 bases from J; junction bases left unmatched: 6. CDR1 is MNHEY and CDR2 is SVGAGI in the germline V gene. There are 13 residues in the CDR3. The CDR3 coding sequence is TGTGCCAGCAGCCAACTACAGGGGTATGGCTACACCTTC. Its protein product is CASSQLQGYGYTF.

The genes are TRBV27 and TRBJ1-6; 7 nucleotides agree with TRBD1. CDR1 and CDR2 from the germline V gene are MNHEY and SMNVEV (reference sequence). CDR3 size: 16 residues. J gave up 0 bases and V 7 bases, and 6 bases lay outside the gene matches. CDR3 region: CASTYRGLSYNSPLHF. In DNA, the CDR3 is TGTGCCAGCACATACAGGGGACTCTCCTATAATTCACCCCTCCACTTT.

As for this clone: At one end, the junction sequence differs from germline, possibly due to a read error. The chain combines TRBV20-1 with TRBJ2-7; 7 bases match TRBD1. Germline CDR1 DFQATT, CDR2 SNEGSKA (reference sequence). The CDR3 loop spans 11 amino acids. CDR3 sequence reads: CSARGGWEQYF. The DNA for the CDR3 is TGCAGTGCCAGAGGGGGCTGGGAGCAGTACTTC.

This clone was seen just once. The CDR3 DNA is TGTGCCAGTAGTATAGACAGAGGAGACTACAATGAGCAGTTCTTC. Protein sequence: CASSIDRGDYNEQFF. The chain recombines TRBV19 with TRBJ2-1; D is unresolved. This CDR3 has 15 residues. Germline V gives CDR1 LNHDA, CDR2 SQIVND (reference sequence). The V end lost 0 bases, the J end lost 3 bases, and 9 bases lay between the germline ends. Full variable domain (outside the CDR3, taken from reference TRBV19 and TRBJ2-1): DGGITQSPKYLFRKEGQNVTLSCEQNLNHDAMYWYRQDPGQGLRLIYYSQIVNDFQKGDIAEGYSVSREKKESFPLTVTSAQKNPTAFYLCASSIDRGDYNEQFFGPGTRLTVL.

The CDR3 loop is CASMPGTSGNQPQHF. CDR3 coding DNA: TGTGCCAGTATGCCGGGAACTTCGGGCAATCAGCCCCAGCATTTT. The chain couples TRBV19 to TRBJ1-5; D ambiguous. With 7 bases removed from V and 2 bases from J, the gap between germline ends came to 15 bases. There are 15 residues in the CDR3. Germline CDR1 reads LNHDA; CDR2 reads SQIVND (reference sequence).

This chain connects TRBV7-9 to TRBJ2-1; 9 nucleotides line up with TRBD1. Germline trimming cut 5 bases from V and 4 bases from J; bases unmatched to any gene: 12. The CDR3 spans 17 residues. Germline loops: CDR1 SEHNR, CDR2 FQNEAQ (reference sequence). CDR3 nucleotides: TGTGCCAGCAGCCATGGCGGGGGACAGGGCCCATACAATGAGCAGTTCTTC. It encodes CASSHGGGQGPYNEQFF.